These 31 T cell receptor beta chains were all obtained from the same sample, sequenced in a study of tumor and adjacent non-tumor tissue in lung cancer. TCRbeta libraries were built with three rounds of nested PCR, modified from ARM-PCR. TCRdb reprocessed the multiplex PCR reads via MiXCR and lists one record per CDR3 protein. The data show more than 90,000 distinct CDR3 sequences, with about 67% seen just once and about 16% held by the top ten. The template was RNA from unsorted bulk tissue. The source material was lung tumor tissue. These receptors all stem from a man in his fifties or sixties with non-small cell lung cancer.

Many counts were recorded for this clonotype. The CDR3 reads CASSTQSRMNTEAFF. The CDR3 nucleotides read TGTGCCAGCAGCACCCAGAGCAGGATGAACACTGAAGCTTTCTTT. V usage is TRBV28 and J usage is TRBJ1-1; D unclear. The CDR3 has 15 residues. The germline CDR1 and CDR2 sequences are MDHEN and SYDVKM. Trimming removed 6 bases from V and 0 bases from J, with 14 bases in between.

The CDR3 bases are TGTGCCAGCAGTTCTGCGACACGGGGGTACCTCCACGAGCAGTACTTC. It translates to CASSSATRGYLHEQYF. The chain uses TRBV6-5 and TRBJ2-7; possibly TRBD2 for D (6 bases). Germline CDR1 is MNHEY and CDR2 is SVGAGI. This CDR3 contains 16 residues. V lost 4 bases, J lost 5 bases, and 21 bases lay in between.

A remark on this clonotype: A much larger clone differs by one base, so this may be a read error. The chain recombines TRBV7-8 with TRBJ2-7; TRBD1 matches 7 bases. Per the germline V gene, CDR1 is SGHVS and CDR2 is FQNEAQ. The CDR3 contains 15 residues. In DNA, the CDR3 is TGTGCCAGCAGCCCAGAGACAGGGAGCTCCTACGGGCAGTACTTC. Encoded protein: CASSPETGSSYGQYF.

Comments on this clonotype: Sequence at one end of the junction differs from germline and may be a read error. The rearrangement joins TRBV13 to TRBJ1-2; D is possibly TRBD1 (5 bases). The CDR3 is 15 amino acids. Per germline, CDR1 PRHDT and CDR2 FYEKMQ (reference sequence). In DNA, the CDR3 is TGTGTCAGCATCTTAACCCCACAGGATCCCTATGGCTACACCTTC. Its translation is CVSILTPQDPYGYTF.

Comment on this clonotype: The final CDR3 position lacks the conserved phenylalanine or tryptophan, pointing to a likely read error. The chain carries TRBV6-6 and TRBJ1-2; tentative D call: TRBD1 (5 bases). The CDR3 has 15 amino acids. Looked up from germline, CDR1 is MNHNY and CDR2 is SVGAGI (reference sequence). CDR3 bases: TGTGCCAGCAGCACTAGGGACCTTCTTAACTCTGGCTACACCTTA. Translated, it gives CASSTRDLLNSGYTL.

This clonotype occurred a few times. The chain is built from TRBV7-2 and TRBJ2-7, with 12 positions matching TRBD2. The length of the CDR3 is 17 residues. V lost 5 bases, J lost 4 bases, and 12 bases stayed unmatched. The germline gives CDR1 SGHTA, CDR2 FQGNSA. The DNA of the CDR3 is TGTACCAGCAGCCCCAGACTAGCGGGAGAACGGGAATACGAGCAGTACTTC. Amino acid sequence: CTSSPRLAGEREYEQYF.

In the case of this clonotype: One end of the junction varies from germline; a read error may be responsible. The V gene is TRBV5-5, the J gene TRBJ2-2, with D maybe TRBD1 (6 bases). Per germline, CDR1 SGHKS and CDR2 YYEKEE (reference sequence). This CDR3 is 15 amino acids long. This CDR3 is CASSVRGGTTWELFF. DNA for the CDR3: TGTGCCAGCAGCGTCAGAGGGGGTACCACCTGGGAGCTGTTTTTT.

This clonotype appeared many times. V and J are TRBV6-5 and TRBJ1-2; D is unresolved. This CDR3 is 13 amino acids long. Trimming took off 2 bases at V and 1 base at J, with 5 bases between the two ends. The germline V gene encodes CDR1 MNHEY and CDR2 SVGAGI. CDR3 DNA: TGTGCCAGCAGTTACGGGGTTAACTATGGCTACACCTTC. Amino acid sequence: CASSYGVNYGYTF.

Details on this clonotype: The junction departs from the called germline gene at one end, perhaps through a read error. The chain employs TRBV6-5 and TRBJ2-1; 7 bases are a match to TRBD1. Germline V gives CDR1 MNHEY, CDR2 SVGAGI. CDR3 length: 14 residues. CDR3 amino acids: CVSSPTGSYNELFF. CDR3 nucleotide sequence: TGTGTCAGCAGCCCGACAGGGTCGTACAATGAGCTGTTCTTC.

V usage is TRBV11-3 and J usage is TRBJ2-1; D might be TRBD1 (6 bases). The germline CDR1 and CDR2 sequences are SGHNT and YENEEA. Trimming cost V 10 bases and J 11 bases, with 27 bases left between them. The CDR3 contains 15 residues. The CDR3 region has the DNA TGTGCCAACAGTTTAGAGGGACAAGGGATGGATAAGCAGTTCTTC. It encodes CANSLEGQGMDKQFF.

This clonotype ranks as medium-sized. The V gene is TRBV11-1, the J gene TRBJ2-2; TRBD1 is a possible D gene (6 bases). Germline values: CDR1 SGHAT, CDR2 FQDESV (reference sequence). V gave up 5 bases and J gave up 3 bases, with 19 bases separating them. CDR3 length: 17 residues. As DNA, the CDR3 is TGTGCCAGCAGCGCACAACAGGGATTTTCCGACACCGGGGAGCTGTTTTTT. Translation: CASSAQQGFSDTGELFF. Based on the CDR3 plus reference TRBV11-1 and TRBJ2-2, the full variable domain is EAEVAQSPRYKITEKSQAVAFWCDPISGHATLYWYRQILGQGPELLVQFQDESVVDDSQLPKDRFSAERLKGVDSTLKIQPAELGDSAMYLCASSAQQGFSDTGELFFGEGSRLTVL.

In DNA form, the CDR3 reads TGTGCCTGGACACGTGTGGGAGGCATCTACGAGCAGTACTTC. As protein: CAWTRVGGIYEQYF. This chain uses TRBV30 with TRBJ2-7; D may be TRBD2 (6 bases). Germline CDR1 GTSNPN, CDR2 SVGIG (reference sequence). Trimming cost V 4 bases and J 3 bases, with 16 bases left between them. CDR3 size: 14 residues.

Remarks on this clonotype: One end of the junction fails to match germline, which may point to a read error. The chain recombines TRBV6-2 or TRBV6-3 with TRBJ1-5; 11 nucleotides agree with TRBD1. The CDR3 is 17 residues long. In germline, CDR1 is MNHEY, CDR2 SVGEGT. CDR3 sequence (DNA): TGTGCCAGCGTTTCCGGGACAGGGGGATGGTCTAATCAGCCCCTGCATTTT. Its translation is CASVSGTGGWSNQPLHF.

This clonotype has just one count. The CDR3 carries no conserved terminal phenylalanine or tryptophan, so it likely arises from a read error. This chain connects TRBV20-1 to TRBJ2-5; possibly TRBD1 for D (6 bases). The germline CDR1 and CDR2 sequences are DFQATT and SNEGSKA (reference sequence). This CDR3 has 11 residues. The DNA for the CDR3 is TGTAGTGGTCAGGGGCAAGAGACCCAGTACGTC. This encodes CSGQGQETQYV.

This clonotype was detected many times. The chain uses TRBV13 and TRBJ1-4; D not resolved. Trimming pared 0 bases from V and 5 bases from J, leaving 4 bases between. CDR3 length equals 13 residues. Germline V gives CDR1 PRHDT, CDR2 FYEKMQ (reference sequence). Here the CDR3 reads CASSLGKNEKLFF. As DNA, the CDR3 is TGTGCCAGCAGCTTAGGAAAGAATGAAAAACTGTTTTTT.

This clonotype was counted ten times or more. V is TRBV29-1 and J is TRBJ2-3; 8 bases line up with TRBD2. The CDR3 covers 14 residues. Germline assignment: CDR1 SQVTM and CDR2 ANQGSEA. With V trimmed by 5 bases and J by 0 bases, 4 bases remained unmatched. CDR3 in amino acids: CSVSGSPSTDTQYF. For the CDR3, the DNA is TGCAGCGTTAGCGGGAGCCCTAGCACAGATACGCAGTATTTT.

As for this clonotype: An end of the junction differs from the germline gene, which may be a read error. The V and J genes are TRBV29-1 and TRBJ2-3; 11 positions match TRBD2. CDR3 size: 15 residues. Germline CDR1 reads SQVTM; CDR2 reads ANQGSEA. In DNA, the CDR3 is TGCAGCGTTGAGACTAGCGGGAAGGGGACAGCTACGCAGTATTTT. Its translation is CSVETSGKGTATQYF.

The gene calls are TRBV29-1 and TRBJ2-1, with 7 bases that match TRBD2. CDR1 is SQVTM, CDR2 ANQGSEA, per germline. The CDR3 covers 12 residues. CDR3 protein: CSGTGGYDEQFF. As DNA, the CDR3 is TGCAGTGGAACGGGAGGATACGATGAGCAGTTCTTC.

This clonotype was counted only a few times. This clone may be a read error of a much larger clone one base away. The CDR3 does not end in the conserved phenylalanine or tryptophan, so this is likely a read error. The chain combines TRBV4-3 with TRBJ1-6, with 7 bases matching TRBD1. With V trimmed by 2 bases and J by 6 bases, 4 bases remained unmatched. The CDR3 contains 15 residues. CDR1 and CDR2 from the germline V gene are LGHNA and YSLEER. DNA of the CDR3: TGCGCCAGCAGCCAAACAAGACAGGGTAATTCACCCCTCCACATT. Amino acids: CASSQTRQGNSPLHI.

The chain employs TRBV6-1 and TRBJ1-1; possible D gene TRBD1, 5 bases. V was clipped by 2 bases and J by 1 base, with 8 bases between them. The CDR3 extends over 14 amino acids. The germline CDR1 and CDR2 sequences are MNHNS and SASEGT. This CDR3 reads CASSERGGNTEAFF. The CDR3 region has the DNA TGTGCCAGCAGTGAACGTGGGGGGAACACTGAAGCTTTCTTT.

This clonotype came up many times. This chain links TRBV6-1 with TRBJ2-2; TRBD1 might be the D (5 bases). Trimming took off 2 bases at V and 0 bases at J, with 13 bases between the two ends. Germline V CDR1 and CDR2: MNHNS, SASEGT. The CDR3 loop spans 17 amino acids. CDR3 in DNA: TGTGCCAGCAGTGAATTTGGGGCACCCGCGAACACCGGGGAGCTGTTTTTT. Translated, it gives CASSEFGAPANTGELFF.

A word on this clonotype: At one end the junction does not follow the germline gene, possibly because of a read error. The chain has TRBV6-5 and TRBJ1-5; unclear D gene. The CDR3 spans 16 residues. The germline V gene encodes CDR1 MNHEY and CDR2 SVGAGI. Written as DNA, the CDR3 is TGTGCCAGCAGATCCGGGATAGGGAATAGCAACCAGCCCCAGCATTTT. Residues: CASRSGIGNSNQPQHF.

As to this clonotype: Its ends do not fully match the called genes, so a read error is possible. This rearrangement joins TRBV14 to TRBJ1-2, with D maybe TRBD1 (6 bases). Germline CDR1 SGHDN, CDR2 FVKESK. The CDR3 length is 13 residues. The CDR3 region has the DNA TGTGTCAGCAGCCAAGATATTAGGGGGGACTACACCTTC. This gives the protein CVSSQDIRGDYTF.

Concerning this clonotype itself: One end of the junction does not line up with germline, which may come from a read error. The gene calls are TRBV11-1 and TRBJ1-1, with D perhaps matching TRBD1 (5 bases). CDR1 and CDR2 from the germline V gene are SGHAT and FQDESV (reference sequence). This CDR3 is built from 17 residues. CDR3 loop: CASSLSRESTVNTDAFF. CDR3 sequence (DNA): TGTGCCAGCAGCTTATCCAGGGAGAGCACAGTTAACACTGACGCTTTCTTT.

Note on this clonotype: In this CDR3 the conserved last residue, phenylalanine or tryptophan, is missing, so a read error is likely. Because the CDR3's place on the DNA is in doubt, the DNA is left out and the CDR3 is given as listed by TCRdb. The chain has TRBV11-2 and TRBJ2-1; TRBD1, as called in the table, went unchecked against the DNA. Counting both end residues, the CDR3 totals 15 amino acids. Germline lookup yields CDR1 SGHAT and CDR2 FQNNGV. The CDR3 spells CASCPQRGMRDERLI.

At least ten counts were recorded for this clonotype. The CDR3 nucleotides are TGTGCCAGCAGTTTGTCAGGCAATTCACCCCTCCACTTT. This sequence encodes CASSLSGNSPLHF. This sequence joins TRBV12-3 or TRBV12-4 and TRBJ1-6; D call uncertain. The V end lost 3 bases, the J end lost 7 bases, and 7 bases lay between the germline ends. The CDR3 spans 13 residues.

As concerns this clonotype: The junction does not match germline at one end; this may be a read error. The chain links TRBV6-4 to TRBJ2-2, with TRBD2 matching over 13 bases. CDR3 size: 17 residues. Germline V CDR1 and CDR2: MRHNA, SNTAGT. The CDR3: CASSRTSGGMDTGELFF. The CDR3 nucleotides read TGTGCCAGCAGTCGGACTAGCGGGGGAATGGACACCGGGGAGCTGTTCTTT.

Comments on this clonotype: A much larger clone lies a single base off, so this may be a read error. The CDR3 coding sequence is TGTGCCAGCAAGCTCTCGACAGCTAGCAATCAGCCCCAGCATTTT. Translated, it gives CASKLSTASNQPQHF. The chain joins TRBV2 to TRBJ1-5; D might be TRBD1 (5 bases). CDR1 SNHLY and CDR2 FYNNEI come from the germline V gene. Trimming pared 7 bases from V and 0 bases from J, leaving 13 bases between. The length of the CDR3 is 15 residues.

As to this clonotype: One end of the junction fails to match germline, which may point to a read error. V and J are TRBV4-2 and TRBJ2-7; D unclear. CDR3 length equals 16 residues. Germline V lookup: CDR1 LGHNA, CDR2 YNFKEQ. The CDR3 loop reads CASNQEKGASSYERYF. For the CDR3, the DNA is TGTGCCAGCAACCAAGAAAAGGGCGCGAGCTCCTACGAGCGGTACTTC.

A word on this clonotype: The junction departs from the called germline gene at one end, perhaps through a read error. The chain employs TRBV6-6 and TRBJ1-2; 7 bases agree with TRBD1. The CDR3 is 14 amino acids. Germline CDR1 reads MNHNY; CDR2 reads SVGAGI (reference sequence). The CDR3 region is CPSSYGDRDLGHTF. DNA of the CDR3: TGTCCCAGCAGTTACGGAGACAGGGATCTCGGCCACACCTTC.

This clonotype is a singleton in its sample. The junction departs from the called germline gene at one end, perhaps through a read error. This chain joins TRBV28 and TRBJ1-5, with D uncertain. Germline V CDR1 and CDR2: MDHEN, SYDVKM. This CDR3 region has 12 residues. CDR3 residues: CASSFGNQPKHF. The DNA for the CDR3 is TGTGCCAGTAGTTTCGGGAATCAGCCCAAGCATTTT.